A selection of T cell receptor beta chains follows, all from one sample in a study of identical twins. One entry per CDR3 protein results from TCRdb running MiXCR on the 5' RACE reads. The sample yields 200,000 or so distinct CDR3 sequences, less than 20% seen once. This sample also appeared in a second study, on T cells expressing NK-cell markers.

The sequenced material came from CD8+ T cells sorted from blood. All receptors derive from a woman aged 18-29 years in good health. CDR3s include the opening cysteine and the closing phenylalanine or tryptophan. A D gene is named only where the DNA matches it firmly. Clone size, where shown, is once, few, many, or a class for clones that have expanded.

>TRBV27|TRBD2|few|TRBJ2-1
TGTGCCAGCAGTTCCCGAAGGCTAGCGGGAGGGCCTGTAGAATACAATGAGCAGTTCTTC
CASSSRRLAGGPVEYNEQFF
>TRBV7-8|TRBD2|.|TRBJ2-1
TGTGCCAGCAGCTTAGGGTCGCGGACTAGCACATACGGCTCCTACAATGAGCAGTTCTTC
CASSLGSRTSTYGSYNEQFF
>TRBV29-1|.|few|TRBJ1-2
TGCAGCGTTGAAGTGACGGGGAGAGACTCCTATGGCTACACCTTC
CSVEVTGRDSYGYTF
>TRBV7-2|TRBD2|.|TRBJ2-7
TGTGCCAGCAGCTTAGATGGCGGGAGAGGGTACGAGCAGTACTTC
CASSLDGGRGYEQYF
>TRBV20-1|.|.|TRBJ2-2
TGCAGTGCCCTAAAAACCGGGGAGCTGTTTTTT
CSALKTGELFF
>TRBV27|TRBD2|few|TRBJ2-1
TGTGCCAGCAGTCCCTTAGCGGGGTCGGGATACAATGAGCAGTTCTTC
CASSPLAGSGYNEQFF
>TRBV2|.|.|TRBJ1-1
TGTGCCAGCATGGGCGTACAGGCAGCTTTCTTT
CASMGVQAAFF
>TRBV7-6|.|few|TRBJ1-1
TGTGCCAGCAGCCTAGGGGGGGGTAATGAAGCTTTCTTT
CASSLGGGNEAFF
>TRBV7-2|.|few|TRBJ2-1
TGTGCCAGCAGCTCGTCCTCCGTATCCTACAATGAGCAGTTCTTC
CASSSSSVSYNEQFF
>TRBV12-5|TRBD2|.|TRBJ2-7
TGTGCTAGTGGTTTACGCCACGCGGGACTAGCGGGGGCCCTTAACTACGAGCAGTACTTC
CASGLRHAGLAGALNYEQYF
>TRBV30|.|.|TRBJ2-7
TGTGCCTGGAGTCGTCCAGTCTACGAGCAGTACTTC
CAWSRPVYEQYF
>TRBV7-8|.|few|TRBJ2-5
TGTGCCAGCAGCTTAGCGCCTACAGTAGGTCGAGAGACCCAGTACTTC
CASSLAPTVGRETQYF
>TRBV20-1|TRBD2|few|TRBJ2-7
TGCAGTGCCCAGGGACTAGCGGGGGCCGAGACCTACGAGCAGTACTTC
CSAQGLAGAETYEQYF
>TRBV7-9|.|few|TRBJ2-3
TGTGCCAGCAGCTTCCGCGCGGAAACAGATACGCAGTATTTT
CASSFRAETDTQYF
>TRBV29-1|TRBD1|.|TRBJ1-1
TGCAGCGCCGAGGACCCAGGGGGTAACACTGAAGCTTTCTTT
CSAEDPGGNTEAFF
>TRBV5-6|.|.|TRBJ1-2
TGTGCCAGCAGCTTGGTCCGTGGGAGTGATGGCTACACCTTC
CASSLVRGSDGYTF